Shown below are 6 T cell receptor beta chains from a single sample sequenced in a study of Ad26.COV2.S vaccination and SARS-CoV-2 variants. Libraries were prepared by immunoSEQ multiplex PCR; TCRdb keeps only in-frame clonotypes and omits some of them. Of a few hundred thousand clones detected, 83% appear once; the ten largest clones hold roughly 7.4%. Noted treatment: 19 received Ad26.COV2.S at low or high dose, single or two shots; about 5 received placebo; per-sample allocation not given. It was on day 63 after the first vaccine or placebo injection that samples were taken. The specimen was peripheral blood, collected in a trial of Ad26.COV2.S vaccine versus placebo. The receptors were gathered from a person aged 18 to 59 who received the Ad26.COV2.S COVID-19 vaccine or a placebo.

As DNA, the CDR3 is TGCAGTGCTTTGGCTAACTATGGCTACACCTTC. Its protein is CSALANYGYTF. The rearrangement uses TRBV20-1 and TRBJ1-2; D not certain. V lost 5 bases and J lost 0, with 4 bases in between. The CDR3 sequence is 11 residues long. The germline gives CDR1 DFQATT, CDR2 SNEGSKA (reference sequence).

This chain connects TRBV27 to TRBJ2-5; D is tentatively TRBD1 or TRBD2 (5 bases each). This CDR3 has 12 residues. Between the trimmed V and J ends, which lost 5 bases and 7 bases, there was a span of 11 bases. The germline V gene encodes CDR1 MNHEY and CDR2 SMNVEV (reference sequence). The CDR3 nucleotides are TGTGCCAGCAGTCCACAGAGGGGGACCCAGTACTTC. As protein: CASSPQRGTQYF.

The V and J genes are TRBV5-1 and TRBJ2-5; D call uncertain. The CDR3 consists of 14 residues. The germline V and J ends were trimmed by 1 base and 1 base, with 8 bases remaining between them. Germline V gene sequence: CDR1 SGHRS, CDR2 YFSETQ. For the CDR3, the DNA is TGCGCCAGCAGCTTGTTGCAGTCCCAAGAGACCCAGTACTTC. This codes for CASSLLQSQETQYF.

The chain recombines TRBV24-1 with TRBJ1-5; 7 bases are a match to TRBD1. The length of the CDR3 is 15 residues. The germline gives CDR1 KGHDR, CDR2 SFDVKD. V lost 4 bases and J lost 6; bases outside the gene matches: 8. CDR3 region: CATSDPNRGPQPQHF. The CDR3 nucleotides read TGTGCCACCAGTGACCCTAACAGGGGCCCTCAGCCCCAGCATTTT.

The rearrangement uses TRBV24-1 and TRBJ1-5; no reliable D call. This CDR3 region has 15 residues. V was cut by 5 bases and J by 5 bases, with 15 bases left in between. CDR1 and CDR2 (germline): KGHDR, SFDVKD. CDR3 bases: TGTGCCACCAGTGCGAGAGGCCCAGTCGATCAGCCCCAGCATTTT. This sequence encodes CATSARGPVDQPQHF.

The chain carries TRBV27 and TRBJ2-1; 13 nucleotides line up with TRBD2. This CDR3 has 15 residues. The ends lost 4 bases at V and 16 bases at J; junction bases unmatched: 13. The germline V gene encodes CDR1 MNHEY and CDR2 SMNVEV (reference sequence). CDR3 nucleotides: TGTGCCAGCAGTTCAGGACTAGCGGGAGCTCCGGGGCAATTCTTC. This translates into CASSSGLAGAPGQFF.